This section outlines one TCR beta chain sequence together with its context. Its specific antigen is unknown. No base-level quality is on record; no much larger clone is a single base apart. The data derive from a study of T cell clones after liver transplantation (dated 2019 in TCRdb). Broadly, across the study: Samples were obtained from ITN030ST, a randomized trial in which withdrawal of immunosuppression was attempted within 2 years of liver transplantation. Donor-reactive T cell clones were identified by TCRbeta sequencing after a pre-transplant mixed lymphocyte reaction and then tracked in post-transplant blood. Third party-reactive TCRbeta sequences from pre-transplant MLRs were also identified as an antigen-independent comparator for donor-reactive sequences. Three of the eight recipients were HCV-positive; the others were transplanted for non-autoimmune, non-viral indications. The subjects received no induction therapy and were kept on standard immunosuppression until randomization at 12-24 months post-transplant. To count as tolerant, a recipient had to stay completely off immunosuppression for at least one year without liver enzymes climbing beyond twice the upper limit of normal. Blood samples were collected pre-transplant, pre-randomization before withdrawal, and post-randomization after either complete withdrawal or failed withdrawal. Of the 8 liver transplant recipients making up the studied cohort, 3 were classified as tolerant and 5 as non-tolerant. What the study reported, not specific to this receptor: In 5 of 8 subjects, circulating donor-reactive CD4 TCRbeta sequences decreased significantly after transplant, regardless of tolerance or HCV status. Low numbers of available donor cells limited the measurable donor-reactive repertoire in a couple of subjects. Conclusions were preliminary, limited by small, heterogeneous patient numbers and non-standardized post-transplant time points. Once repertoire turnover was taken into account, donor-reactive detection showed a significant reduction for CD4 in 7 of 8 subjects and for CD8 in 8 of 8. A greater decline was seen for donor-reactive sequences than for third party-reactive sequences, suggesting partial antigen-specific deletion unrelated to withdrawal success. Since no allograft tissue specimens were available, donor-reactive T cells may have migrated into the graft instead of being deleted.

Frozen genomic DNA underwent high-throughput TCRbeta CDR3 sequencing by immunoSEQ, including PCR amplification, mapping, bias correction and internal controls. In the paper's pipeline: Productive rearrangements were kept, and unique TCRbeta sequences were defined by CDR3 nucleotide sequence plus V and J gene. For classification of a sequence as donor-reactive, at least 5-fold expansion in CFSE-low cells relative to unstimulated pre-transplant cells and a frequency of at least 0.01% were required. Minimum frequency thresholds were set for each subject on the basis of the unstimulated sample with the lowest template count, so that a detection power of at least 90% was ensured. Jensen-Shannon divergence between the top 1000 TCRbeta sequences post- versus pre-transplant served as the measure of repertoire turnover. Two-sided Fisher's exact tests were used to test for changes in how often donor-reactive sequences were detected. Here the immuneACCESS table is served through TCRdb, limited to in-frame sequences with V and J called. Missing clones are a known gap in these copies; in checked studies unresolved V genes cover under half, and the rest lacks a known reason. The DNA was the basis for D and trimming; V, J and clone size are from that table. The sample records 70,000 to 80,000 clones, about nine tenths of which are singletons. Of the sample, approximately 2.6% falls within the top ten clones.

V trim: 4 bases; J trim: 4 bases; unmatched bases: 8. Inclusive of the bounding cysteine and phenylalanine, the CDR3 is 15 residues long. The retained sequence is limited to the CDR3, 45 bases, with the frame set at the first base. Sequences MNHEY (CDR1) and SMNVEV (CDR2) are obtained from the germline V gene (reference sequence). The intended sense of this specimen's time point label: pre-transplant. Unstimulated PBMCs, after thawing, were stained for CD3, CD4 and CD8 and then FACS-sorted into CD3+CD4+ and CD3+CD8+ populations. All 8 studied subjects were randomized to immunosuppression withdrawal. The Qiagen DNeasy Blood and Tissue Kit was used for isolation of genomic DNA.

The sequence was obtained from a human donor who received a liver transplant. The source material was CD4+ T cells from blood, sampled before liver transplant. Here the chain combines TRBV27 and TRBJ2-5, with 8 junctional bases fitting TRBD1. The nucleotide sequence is TGTGCCAGCAGTTCCCCCGGGACAGGATCAGAGACCCAGTACTTC. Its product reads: CASSSPGTGSETQYF.